The 11 T cell receptor beta chains in this list originate from one sample, sequenced in a study of neurological immune-mediated disorders (dated by TCRdb to between 2018 and 2021). The protocol used for the library was 5' RACE. The run used an Illumina HiSeq 2500. TCRdb redid the processing of the public reads, applying fastp at Q25 and MiXCR, and retained in-frame beta chains. Identical CDR3 protein sequences are pooled into one entry, listed with their most common genes and DNA. This sample has around 130,000 distinct CDR3 sequences in its table, and about 3.2% of those were observed once. The ten biggest clones cover 1% to 1.5% of the sample. The sample consisted of PBMCs. The receptors derive from a woman aged 25 to 39 with multiple sclerosis.

There are many counts of this clonotype. The CDR3 loop reads CASSELWGNTEAFF. CDR3 coding DNA: TGTGCCAGCAGTGAGCTTTGGGGGAACACTGAAGCTTTCTTT. The chain links TRBV2 to TRBJ1-1; D is unresolved. The CDR3 has 14 amino acids. Deletions cut 3 bases from V and 1 base from J, with 9 bases between. CDR1 is SNHLY and CDR2 is FYNNEI in the germline V gene.

A few counts support this clonotype. The chain uses TRBV27 and TRBJ1-1; 8 positions match TRBD1. The CDR3 runs to 15 residues. The junction had 10 bases not matched to a gene; V was cut back by 5 bases and J by 5 bases. Germline V CDR1 and CDR2: MNHEY, SMNVEV (reference sequence). The CDR3 bases are TGTGCCAGCAGTACCCCACAGGGGGGATTGACTGAAGCTTTCTTT. This encodes CASSTPQGGLTEAFF.

This clonotype has at least ten counts. The chain employs TRBV20-1 and TRBJ2-7, with 9 bases matching TRBD2. From germline, CDR1 is DFQATT and CDR2 SNEGSKA (reference sequence). J was trimmed by 3 bases and V by 0 bases; bases with no gene match: 6. The CDR3 is 15 residues long. CDR3 DNA: TGCAGTGCTAGAGATCTGGGCGGGAGGGACTACGAGCAGTACTTC. Protein: CSARDLGGRDYEQYF.

This clonotype was found many times. The chain has TRBV15 and TRBJ2-5; the D is unclear. V lost 1 base and J lost 3, with 6 bases in between. The CDR3 totals 13 residues. Germline lookup yields CDR1 LNHNV and CDR2 YYDKDF (reference sequence). CDR3 protein: CATSRVDEETQYF. The CDR3 region has the DNA TGTGCCACCAGCAGAGTGGATGAAGAGACCCAGTACTTC.

This clonotype came up many times. The chain is built from TRBV29-1 and TRBJ1-1; D call uncertain. The ends were cut back, 4 bases at V and 3 bases at J, with 6 bases in the middle. This CDR3 comprises 11 residues. Germline loops: CDR1 SQVTM, CDR2 ANQGSEA. The CDR3 loop is CSVAKDTEAFF. Here the CDR3 DNA reads TGCAGCGTTGCGAAGGACACTGAAGCTTTCTTT.

This clonotype was observed a handful of times. Given a much more abundant clone one base away, this may be a read error. V is TRBV9 and J is TRBJ1-2; D may be TRBD1 (5 bases). V was pared by 3 bases and J by 8 bases, with 17 bases between. The CDR3 runs 14 residues. CDR1 is SGDLS, CDR2 YYNGEE, per germline. This CDR3 reads CASSDPDPGGGYTF. The CDR3 region has the DNA TGTGCCAGCAGCGACCCGGACCCGGGGGGAGGCTACACCTTC.

The genes are TRBV6-2 or TRBV6-3 and TRBJ2-7; TRBD2 matches at 10 bases. The V gene end was trimmed by 7 bases and the J gene end by 6 bases; junction bases not matched to a gene: 3. The CDR3 contains 12 residues. The V gene's germline CDR1 is MNHEY and CDR2 SVGEGT. The CDR3, as DNA: TGTGCCAGCAAGCTAGCGGGAGCCGAGCAGTACTTC. It specifies CASKLAGAEQYF.

This clonotype was detected many times. The chain carries TRBV10-3 and TRBJ2-5; TRBD2 is a possible D gene (5 bases). Germline CDR1 is ENHRY and CDR2 is SYGVKD. This CDR3 is 13 amino acids long. V lost 8 bases, J lost 4 bases, and 14 bases lay in between. The CDR3 nucleotides read TGTGCCATCCAAGGAGGTCCGGGAGAGACCCAGTACTTC. This gives the protein CAIQGGPGETQYF.

This clonotype was observed at least ten times. The chain combines TRBV11-2 with TRBJ1-4; D perhaps matches TRBD1 (5 bases). The length of the CDR3 is 13 residues. V was clipped by 6 bases and J by 8 bases, with 13 bases between them. Germline CDR1 SGHAT, CDR2 FQNNGV. CDR3 amino acids: CASRRIGGEKLFF. Written as DNA, the CDR3 is TGTGCCAGCAGACGAATCGGGGGAGAAAAACTGTTTTTT.

This clonotype has at least ten counts. The chain employs TRBV3-1 and TRBJ2-7; no clear D. This CDR3 is 13 amino acids long. The germline CDR1 and CDR2 sequences are LGHDT and YNNKEL (reference sequence). Trimming took 3 bases from V and 4 from J, leaving 10 bases between them. CDR3 sequence (DNA): TGTGCCAGCAGCCATCGGGCCGGGTACGAGCAGTACTTC. Translating gives CASSHRAGYEQYF.

The chain couples TRBV11-2 to TRBJ2-2, with D possibly matching TRBD2 (5 bases). CDR1 is SGHAT and CDR2 is FQNNGV in the germline V gene. The length of the CDR3 is 17 residues. V was cut by 3 bases and J by 0 bases, with 14 bases left in between. CDR3 nucleotides: TGTGCCAGCAGCTTCCCCTCTGCGGGCACGAACACCGGGGAGCTGTTTTTT. Its translation: CASSFPSAGTNTGELFF.